This T cell receptor (beta chain) comes out of a study of blood T cell repertoires in COVID-19. Study summary: COVID-19 samples, acute and convalescent, were from the United States, Italy and Spain. Nucleic acid was either cDNA or gDNA, and it came from T cells, B-cell-depleted T cells, or PBMCs.

Germline assignment: CDR1 KGHDR and CDR2 SFDVKD. This CDR3 has 13 amino acids. Deletions cut 7 bases from V and 7 bases from J, with 13 bases between. In its sample, this clone was seen a few times. The assay was immunoSEQ multiplex PCR, and TCRdb's table has in-frame clones only and misses some. This table has under 170,000 clones, 87% appearing once. The specimen was peripheral blood. This sequence joins TRBV24-1 and TRBJ2-1; D gene uncertain. This TCR derives from an older woman with active or convalescent COVID-19. This CDR3 reads CATRPGWRNEQFF. In DNA, the CDR3 is TGTGCCACCAGGCCCGGGTGGCGGAATGAGCAGTTCTTC.